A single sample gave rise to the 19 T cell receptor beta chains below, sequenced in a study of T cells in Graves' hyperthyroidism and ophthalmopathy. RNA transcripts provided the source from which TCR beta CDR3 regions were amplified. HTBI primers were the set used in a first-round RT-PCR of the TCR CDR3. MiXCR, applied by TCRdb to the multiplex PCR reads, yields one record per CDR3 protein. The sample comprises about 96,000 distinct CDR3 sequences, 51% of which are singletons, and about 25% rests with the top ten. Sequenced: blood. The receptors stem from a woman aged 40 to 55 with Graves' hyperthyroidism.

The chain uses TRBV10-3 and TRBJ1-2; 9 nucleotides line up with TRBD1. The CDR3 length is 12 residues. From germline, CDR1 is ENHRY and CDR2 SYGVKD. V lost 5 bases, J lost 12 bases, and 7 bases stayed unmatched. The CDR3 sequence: CAISPGGDRDTF. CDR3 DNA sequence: TGTGCCATCAGTCCTGGCGGGGACAGGGACACCTTC.

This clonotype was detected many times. The CDR3, as DNA: TGTGCCAGCAGCCCCAGGGTCCGAGGCTACACCTTC. Translating gives CASSPRVRGYTF. The chain links TRBV7-2 to TRBJ1-2; D might be TRBD1 (5 bases). V shed 5 bases and J shed 8 bases, with 12 bases lying between them. The CDR3 consists of 12 residues. Germline CDR1 and CDR2: SGHTA and FQGNSA.

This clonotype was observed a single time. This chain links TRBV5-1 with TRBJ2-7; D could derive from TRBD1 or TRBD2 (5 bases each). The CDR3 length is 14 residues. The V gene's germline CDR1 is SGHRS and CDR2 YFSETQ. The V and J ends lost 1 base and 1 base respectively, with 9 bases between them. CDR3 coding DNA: TGCGCCAGCAGCTTGAGGGACGGTTCCTACGAGCAGTACTTC. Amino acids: CASSLRDGSYEQYF.

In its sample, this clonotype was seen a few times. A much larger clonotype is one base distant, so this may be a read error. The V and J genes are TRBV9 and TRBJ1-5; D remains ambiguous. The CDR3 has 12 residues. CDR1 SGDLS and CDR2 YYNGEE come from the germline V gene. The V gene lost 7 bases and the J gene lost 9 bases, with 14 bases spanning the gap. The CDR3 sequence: CASGQWSGPQHF. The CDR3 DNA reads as TGTGCCAGCGGCCAATGGTCGGGGCCCCAGCATTTT.

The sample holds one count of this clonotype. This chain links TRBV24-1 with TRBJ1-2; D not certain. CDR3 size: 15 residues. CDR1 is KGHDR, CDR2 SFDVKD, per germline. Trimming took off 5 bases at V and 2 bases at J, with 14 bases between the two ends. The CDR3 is CATSARRTVNYGYTF. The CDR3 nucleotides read TGTGCCACCAGTGCTAGGCGGACGGTAAACTATGGCTACACCTTC.

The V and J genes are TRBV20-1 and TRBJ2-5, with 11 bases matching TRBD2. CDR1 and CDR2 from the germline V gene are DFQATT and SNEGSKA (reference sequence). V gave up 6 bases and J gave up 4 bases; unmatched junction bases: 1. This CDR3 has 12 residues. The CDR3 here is CSATSGRETQYF. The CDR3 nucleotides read TGCAGTGCCACTAGCGGGAGAGAGACCCAGTACTTC.

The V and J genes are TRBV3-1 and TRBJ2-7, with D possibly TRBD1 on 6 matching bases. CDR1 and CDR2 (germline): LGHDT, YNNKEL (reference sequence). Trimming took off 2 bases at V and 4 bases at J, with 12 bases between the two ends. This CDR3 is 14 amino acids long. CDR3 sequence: CASSQYLRGYEQYF. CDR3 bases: TGTGCCAGCAGCCAATATCTCAGGGGTTACGAGCAGTACTTC.

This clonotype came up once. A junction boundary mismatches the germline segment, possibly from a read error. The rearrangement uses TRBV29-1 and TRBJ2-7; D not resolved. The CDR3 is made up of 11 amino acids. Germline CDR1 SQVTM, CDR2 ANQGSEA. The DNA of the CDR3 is TGCGGCGTCACTACGAGCTACGAGCAATACTTC. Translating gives CGVTTSYEQYF.

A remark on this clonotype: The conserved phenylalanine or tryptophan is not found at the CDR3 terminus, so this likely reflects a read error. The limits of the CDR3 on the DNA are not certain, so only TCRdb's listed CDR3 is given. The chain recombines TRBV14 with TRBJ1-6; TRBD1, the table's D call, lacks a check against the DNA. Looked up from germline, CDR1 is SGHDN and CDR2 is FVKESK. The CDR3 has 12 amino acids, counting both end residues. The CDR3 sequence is CASSSTGTHFYY.

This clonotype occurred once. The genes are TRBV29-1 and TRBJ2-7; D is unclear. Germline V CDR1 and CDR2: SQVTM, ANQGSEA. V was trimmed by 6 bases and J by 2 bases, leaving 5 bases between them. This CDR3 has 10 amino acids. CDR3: CSVGPYEQYF. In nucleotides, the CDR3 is TGCAGCGTGGGTCCCTACGAGCAGTACTTC.

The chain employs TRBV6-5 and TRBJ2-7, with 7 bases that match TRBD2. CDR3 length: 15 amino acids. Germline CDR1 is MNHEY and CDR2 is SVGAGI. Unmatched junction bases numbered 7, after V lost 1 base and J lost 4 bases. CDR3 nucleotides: TGTGCCAGCAGTTACTGGGGAGGGAGTCGGTACGAGCAGTACTTC. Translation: CASSYWGGSRYEQYF.

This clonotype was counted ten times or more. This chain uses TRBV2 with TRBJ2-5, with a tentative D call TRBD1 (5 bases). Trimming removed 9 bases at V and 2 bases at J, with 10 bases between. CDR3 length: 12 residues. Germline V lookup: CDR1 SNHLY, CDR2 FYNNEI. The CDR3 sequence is CASSQGQETQYF. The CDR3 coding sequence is TGTGCCAGTTCTCAGGGACAAGAGACCCAGTACTTC.

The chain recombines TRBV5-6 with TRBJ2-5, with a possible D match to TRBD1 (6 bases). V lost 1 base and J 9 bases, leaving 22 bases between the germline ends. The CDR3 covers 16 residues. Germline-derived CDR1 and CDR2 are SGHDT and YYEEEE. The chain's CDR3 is CASSLFMRGNNQPQYF. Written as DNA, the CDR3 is TGTGCCAGCAGCTTGTTTATGAGGGGGAACAATCAGCCCCAGTACTTC.

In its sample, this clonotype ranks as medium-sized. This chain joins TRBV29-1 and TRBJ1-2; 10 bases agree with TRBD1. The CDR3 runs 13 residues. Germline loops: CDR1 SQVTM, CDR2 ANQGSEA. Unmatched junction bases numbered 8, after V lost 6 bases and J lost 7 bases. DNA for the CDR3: TGCAGCGTCGTGGGACAGGGGCCATTTGGCTACACCTTC. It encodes CSVVGQGPFGYTF.

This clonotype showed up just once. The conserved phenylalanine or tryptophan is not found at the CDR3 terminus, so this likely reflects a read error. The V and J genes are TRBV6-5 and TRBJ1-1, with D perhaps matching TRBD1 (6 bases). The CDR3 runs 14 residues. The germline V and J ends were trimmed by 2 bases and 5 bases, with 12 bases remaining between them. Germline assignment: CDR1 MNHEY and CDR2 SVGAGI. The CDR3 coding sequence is TGTGCCAGCAGTTACGGGGGGGCGGGGACTGAAGCTTTCTCT. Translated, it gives CASSYGGAGTEAFS.

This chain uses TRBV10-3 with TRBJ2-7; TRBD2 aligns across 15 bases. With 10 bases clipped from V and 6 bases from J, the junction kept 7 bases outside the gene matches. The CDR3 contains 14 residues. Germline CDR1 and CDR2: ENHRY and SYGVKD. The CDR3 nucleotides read TGTGCCACCGTGCCGGGACTAGCGGGAGGCGAGCAGTACTTC. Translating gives CATVPGLAGGEQYF.

DNA of the CDR3: TGTGCCAGCAGCCAAGAAGGGACAGGGTGGGCCTACGAGCAGTACTTC. Its translation: CASSQEGTGWAYEQYF. V usage is TRBV14 and J usage is TRBJ2-7, with TRBD1 identical over 9 bases. CDR1 and CDR2 from the germline V gene are SGHDN and FVKESK. The CDR3 runs to 16 residues. J gave up 2 bases and V 0 bases, and 5 bases lay outside the gene matches.

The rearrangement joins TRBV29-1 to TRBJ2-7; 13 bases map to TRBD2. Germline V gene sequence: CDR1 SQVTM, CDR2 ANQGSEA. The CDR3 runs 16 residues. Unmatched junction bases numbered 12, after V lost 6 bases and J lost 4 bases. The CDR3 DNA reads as TGCAGCGTGACCGGGACTAGCGGGATTTCGGTTTACGAGCAGTACTTC. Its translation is CSVTGTSGISVYEQYF.

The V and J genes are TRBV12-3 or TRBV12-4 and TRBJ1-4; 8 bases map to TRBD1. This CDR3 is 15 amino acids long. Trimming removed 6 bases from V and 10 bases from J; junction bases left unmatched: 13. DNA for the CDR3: TGTGCCAGCAGGGGGGCCGGGACAGGTGTCGCAAAACTGTTTTTT. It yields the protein CASRGAGTGVAKLFF.